Each of the 25 T cell receptor beta chains below was sequenced from the same sample in a study of blood T cell repertoires in COVID-19. Sequenced by immunoSEQ multiplex PCR; TCRdb stores in-frame clones only, minus some. The sample holds 150,000 or so clones, approximately 83% seen once. Sequencing was carried out using peripheral blood. The receptor set was obtained from a woman aged 55-69 years with COVID-19, enrolled during active disease.

The CDR3 sequence is CAWGDRGRLKPQHF. The CDR3 nucleotides read TGTGCCTGGGGGGACAGGGGGCGCCTGAAGCCCCAGCATTTT. The V call is TRBV30, the J call TRBJ1-5; 12 nucleotides align to TRBD1. Trimming cost V 5 bases and J 8 bases; bases outside gene matches: 7. CDR1 is GTSNPN, CDR2 SVGIG, per germline (reference sequence). The CDR3 totals 14 residues. Full variable domain (rest looked up from reference TRBV30 and TRBJ1-5): SQTIHQWPATLVQPVGSPLSLECTVEGTSNPNLYWYRQAAGRGLQLLFYSVGIGQISSEVPQNLSASRPQDRQFILSSKKLLLSDSGFYLCAWGDRGRLKPQHFGDGTRLSIL.

The chain combines TRBV5-1 with TRBJ1-2; 10 nucleotides align to TRBD1. Germline lookup yields CDR1 SGHRS and CDR2 YFSETQ. Germline trimming cut 4 bases from V and 4 bases from J; bases unmatched to any gene: 7. The CDR3 runs 15 residues. The CDR3 sequence: CASSPSGQGGYGYTF. CDR3 coding DNA: TGCGCCAGCAGCCCCTCCGGACAGGGGGGCTATGGCTACACCTTC.

This clone was found many times. V and J are TRBV27 and TRBJ1-5; TRBD1 matches 8 bases. The CDR3 is 16 amino acids. The germline CDR1 and CDR2 sequences are MNHEY and SMNVEV (reference sequence). The V and J ends lost 3 bases and 2 bases, in that order; junction bases with no gene match: 6. CDR3 residues: CASSFSGGAGNQPQHF. The CDR3 DNA is TGTGCCAGCAGTTTTTCAGGGGGCGCAGGCAATCAGCCCCAGCATTTT.

The chain joins TRBV6-2 or TRBV6-3 to TRBJ1-1; TRBD1 is a possible D gene (5 bases). The CDR3 runs 14 residues. Trimming removed 0 bases at V and 8 bases at J, with 13 bases between. Germline V lookup: CDR1 MNHEY, CDR2 SVGEGT. For the CDR3, the DNA is TGTGCCAGCAGTTACTCGCCTGGGGCGCACGAAGCTTTCTTT. Residues: CASSYSPGAHEAFF.

The V and J genes are TRBV5-1 and TRBJ2-5, with TRBD1 matching 7 bases. V shed 0 bases, J shed 5 bases, and the junction held 7 bases outside the gene matches. The germline CDR1 and CDR2 sequences are SGHRS and YFSETQ. This CDR3 has 15 residues. The CDR3 DNA reads as TGCGCCAGCAGCTTGGTGAAGGGGGCCGGGGAGACCCAGTACTTC. As protein: CASSLVKGAGETQYF.

The sample holds one count of this clone. The chain joins TRBV7-9 to TRBJ2-1; TRBD2 matches at 9 bases. From germline, CDR1 is SEHNR and CDR2 FQNEAQ (reference sequence). CDR3 length equals 16 residues. Losses at the gene ends were 1 base for V and 2 bases for J; bases not matched to a gene: 3. The CDR3 coding sequence is TGTGCCAGCAGCTTAGACGGCGGGAGGGCCTACAATGAGCAGTTCTTC. This codes for CASSLDGGRAYNEQFF. The full variable domain, with the rest looked up from reference TRBV7-9 and TRBJ2-1, is DTGVSQNPRHKITKRGQNVTFRCDPISEHNRLYWYRQTLGQGPEFLTYFQNEAQLEKSRLLSDRFSAERPKGSFSTLEIQRTEQGDSAMYLCASSLDGGRAYNEQFFGPGTRLTVL.

The chain uses TRBV11-3 and TRBJ1-5; tentatively, D is TRBD1 (6 bases). Deletions cut 8 bases from V and 6 bases from J, with 14 bases between. Germline V gene data show CDR1 as SGHNT and CDR2 as YENEEA. The CDR3 runs to 13 residues. The CDR3 loop reads CASGATGTQPQHF. CDR3 DNA: TGTGCCAGCGGAGCAACAGGGACTCAGCCCCAGCATTTT.

The CDR3: CAMGTVGTNEQFF. In DNA form, the CDR3 reads TGTGCCATGGGGACAGTAGGTACCAATGAGCAGTTCTTC. The chain combines TRBV10-3 with TRBJ2-1; 7 nucleotides agree with TRBD1. The CDR3 has 13 amino acids. Trimming at V came to 9 bases and at J to 6 bases, leaving 8 bases not matched to a gene. CDR1 and CDR2 from the germline V gene are ENHRY and SYGVKD.

This clone was seen only once. The chain joins TRBV7-2 to TRBJ1-1; no clear D. V shed 0 bases and J shed 7 bases, with 3 bases lying between them. CDR3 size: 11 residues. Per germline, CDR1 SGHTA and CDR2 FQGNSA. The CDR3 DNA reads as TGTGCCAGCAGCTTAGCCTATGAAGCTTTCTTT. It specifies CASSLAYEAFF.

The chain is built from TRBV6-5 and TRBJ1-5; maybe TRBD1 (5 bases). CDR1 and CDR2 from the germline V gene are MNHEY and SVGAGI. Trimming stripped 6 bases from V and 0 bases from J, with 12 bases between. This CDR3 has 15 residues. CDR3: CASSIGGHSNQPQHF. As DNA, the CDR3 is TGTGCCAGCAGCATCGGCGGACATAGCAATCAGCCCCAGCATTTT.

The rearrangement joins TRBV6-5 to TRBJ2-7, with D tentatively TRBD1 (6 bases). This CDR3 has 14 residues. V lost 5 bases to trimming and J lost 3 bases, with 14 bases between them. Germline CDR1 reads MNHEY; CDR2 reads SVGAGI. The CDR3 DNA is TGTGCCAGCAGTAGAGACAGGCGAATCTACGAGCAGTACTTC. Translating it yields CASSRDRRIYEQYF.

The V gene is TRBV18, the J gene TRBJ1-2, with 9 nucleotides matching TRBD1. Germline V gene sequence: CDR1 KGHSH, CDR2 LQKENI. The CDR3 spans 13 residues. The junction had 0 bases not matched to a gene; V was cut back by 0 bases and J by 7 bases. This chain's CDR3 is CASSPPDRGGYTF. For the CDR3, the DNA is TGTGCCAGCTCACCACCGGACAGGGGTGGCTACACCTTC.

V usage is TRBV19 and J usage is TRBJ2-2; no firm D call. This CDR3 has 13 residues. Germline V gives CDR1 LNHDA, CDR2 SQIVND (reference sequence). Trimming removed 3 bases from V and 5 bases from J, with 7 bases in between. The CDR3 nucleotides are TGTGCCAGTAGTATTCTACGGACCGGGGAGCTGTTTTTT. It specifies CASSILRTGELFF.

The chain links TRBV5-5 to TRBJ1-3; no definite D call. Between the trimmed V and J ends, which lost 3 bases and 0 bases, there was a span of 10 bases. This CDR3 comprises 15 residues. CDR1 and CDR2 from the germline V gene are SGHKS and YYEKEE (reference sequence). The CDR3 sequence is CASSSRPYSGNTIYF. The CDR3 nucleotides read TGTGCCAGCAGCTCCCGTCCTTACTCTGGAAACACCATATATTTT.

The V and J genes are TRBV6-6 and TRBJ1-1; 7 bases map to TRBD1. V gave up 8 bases and J gave up 8 bases; unmatched junction bases: 2. This CDR3 region has 10 residues. Germline-derived CDR1 and CDR2 are MNHNY and SVGAGI (reference sequence). CDR3 residues: CASQDREAFF. CDR3 DNA: TGTGCCAGCCAGGACAGGGAAGCTTTCTTT.

The CDR3 nucleotides read TGTGCCAGCAGTCGGACAGGGTTCGGTTACGAGCAGTACTTC. Translating it yields CASSRTGFGYEQYF. V and J are TRBV27 and TRBJ2-7; 8 positions agree with TRBD1. Losses at the gene ends were 5 bases for V and 4 bases for J; bases not matched to a gene: 7. The length of the CDR3 is 14 residues. Germline-derived CDR1 and CDR2 are MNHEY and SMNVEV (reference sequence).

The V call is TRBV9, the J call TRBJ1-3, with D possibly being TRBD1 (6 bases). CDR3 length: 17 residues. The germline V and J ends were trimmed by 2 bases and 4 bases, with 19 bases remaining between them. CDR1 is SGDLS, CDR2 YYNGEE, per germline. CDR3 sequence reads: CASSVRYQGITGNTIYF. The CDR3 coding sequence is TGTGCCAGCAGCGTCCGTTATCAGGGGATCACGGGAAACACCATATATTTT.

The V call is TRBV24-1, the J call TRBJ2-7; maybe TRBD1 (6 bases). Per germline, CDR1 KGHDR and CDR2 SFDVKD. The CDR3 is 13 amino acids. Trimming stripped 4 bases from V and 4 bases from J, with 10 bases between. DNA of the CDR3: TGTGCCACCAGTGACTCGGACAGTTACGAGCAGTACTTC. Its protein is CATSDSDSYEQYF.

The J gene is TRBJ2-3, the V gene TRBV19, with a weak D call TRBD1 (6 bases). CDR3 length: 14 amino acids. Germline V CDR1 and CDR2: LNHDA, SQIVND (reference sequence). V lost 8 bases and J 2 bases, leaving 14 bases between the germline ends. The CDR3: CASRNQGTTDTQYF. In DNA form, the CDR3 reads TGTGCCAGTCGGAACCAGGGGACCACAGATACGCAGTATTTT.

The chain carries TRBV6-2 or TRBV6-3 and TRBJ2-2, with D maybe TRBD2 (5 bases). Germline V gives CDR1 MNHEY, CDR2 SVGEGT. Trimming left V 2 bases short and J 0 bases short, with 13 bases between. There are 17 residues in the CDR3. CDR3 residues: CASSYGGDRANTGELFF. CDR3 DNA sequence: TGTGCCAGCAGTTACGGAGGAGACCGGGCGAACACCGGGGAGCTGTTTTTT.

This chain connects TRBV11-3 to TRBJ2-5, with 9 bases matching TRBD2. There are 16 residues in the CDR3. CDR1 and CDR2 from the germline V gene are SGHNT and YENEEA. Trimming took 5 bases from V and 5 from J; bases not matched to a gene: 12. CDR3 protein: CASSQGNSGGEETQYF. For the CDR3, the DNA is TGTGCCAGCAGCCAAGGGAATAGCGGGGGTGAGGAGACCCAGTACTTC.

The CDR3 loop is CASSPGQGDYNEQFF. The CDR3 DNA is TGTGCCAGCAGCCCGGGACAGGGGGACTACAATGAGCAGTTCTTC. The gene calls are TRBV4-2 and TRBJ2-1; 11 positions agree with TRBD1. V lost 4 bases, J lost 3 bases, and 2 bases stayed unmatched. Per the germline V gene, CDR1 is LGHNA and CDR2 is YNFKEQ. The CDR3 is 15 amino acids.

The V and J genes are TRBV4-1 and TRBJ2-2; no definite D call. In germline, CDR1 is MGHRA, CDR2 YSYEKL. The CDR3 contains 13 residues. The V and J ends lost 4 bases and 1 base respectively, with 4 bases between them. The CDR3 DNA reads as TGCGCCAGCAGCCCGTTGAACACCGGGGAGCTGTTTTTT. This gives the protein CASSPLNTGELFF.

The gene calls are TRBV9 and TRBJ2-7, with 8 bases lining up with TRBD1. Germline CDR1 and CDR2: SGDLS and YYNGEE. The CDR3 is 14 residues long. V dropped 2 bases and J dropped 7; count of bases not matched to a gene: 8. Here the CDR3 DNA reads TGTGCCAGCAGCGTGGGCCAGGGGGCGTGGGAGCAGTACTTC. Translated, it gives CASSVGQGAWEQYF. The variable domain in full, with the rest retrieved from reference TRBV9 and TRBJ2-7, is DSGVTQTPKHLITATGQRVTLRCSPRSGDLSVYWYQQSLDQGLQFLIQYYNGEERAKGNILERFSAQQFPDLHSELNLSSLELGDSALYFCASSVGQGAWEQYFGPGTRLTVT.

J is TRBJ1-3 and V is TRBV5-8, with unresolved D. Germline-derived CDR1 and CDR2 are SGHTS and YDEGEE. Trimming shortened V by 4 bases and J by 0 bases, and 8 bases separated the two germline ends. This CDR3 region has 14 residues. CDR3 region: CASSRGSSGNTIYF. The CDR3 DNA reads TGTGCCAGCAGCCGCGGGTCCTCTGGAAACACCATATATTTT. Supplemented by reference TRBV5-8 and TRBJ1-3, the full variable domain reads EAGVTQSPTHLIKTRGQQATLRCSPISGHTSVYWYQQALGLGLQFLLWYDEGEERNRGNFPPRFSGRQFPNYSSELNVNALELEDSALYLCASSRGSSGNTIYFGEGSWLTVV.